This T cell receptor (beta chain) was sequenced in a study of prognosis after radiotherapy for stage I lung cancer. A draw of about 6 milliliters of peripheral blood took place at each of two time points. The CDR3 loop spans 15 amino acids. V shed 0 bases and J shed 0 bases, with 9 bases lying between them. The germline CDR1 and CDR2 sequences are DFQATT and SNEGSKA (reference sequence). This clonotype was counted many times. From genomic DNA, two-round multiplex PCR was used to amplify TCR beta CDR3. Initially, in first-round PCR, primers specific to each TRBV and TRBJ gene were used. TCRdb re-derived calls from the multiplex PCR reads in MiXCR, one entry per CDR3 protein. The sample consists of fewer than 40,000 distinct CDR3 sequences, around 34% of them appearing once.

The chain couples TRBV20-1 to TRBJ2-1, with D perhaps TRBD2 (5 bases). The sequence derives from a donor aged 50 or older with non-small cell lung cancer. Sequenced material: PBMCs, taken before or after stereotactic body radiation therapy (not recorded which). CDR3 loop: CSAREQRSSYNEQFF. In nucleotides, the CDR3 is TGCAGTGCTAGAGAGCAGCGGAGCTCCTACAATGAGCAGTTCTTC.